The entry below describes one T cell receptor (beta chain). Its antigen is still unknown. Germline CDR1 and CDR2: SGHRS and YFSETQ. CDR3 length: 16 residues. This sample was taken from a study of CXCR3-negative and CXCR3-positive naive CD8 T cells. Study-wide findings and caveats: Relative to memory CD8+ cells, whose diversity was much lower, both naive subsets had comparably high diversity. Comparison of naive cells showed more hydrophobic TRB CDR3s in CXCR3-positive than in CXCR3-negative naive cells. Unlike memory cells, which differed, naive CXCR3-negative and CXCR3-positive cells had similar TRBV-TRBJ usage.

TRB cDNA libraries were made by UMI-labeled 5' RACE. One entry per CDR3 protein, without DNA, is what TCRdb gives after re-calling the 5' RACE reads. The sample table includes approximately 90,000 distinct CDR3 sequences. The clonotype was recovered from a human donor in good health. Some clones in this sample may be carry-over from other donors' samples. What was sequenced was naive CXCR3+ CD8+ T cells from blood. Regarding subset: CD45RO-CCR7+CD27+CD95- naive CD8+ T cells expressing CXCR3 (TNR3+). The V and J genes are TRBV5-1 and TRBJ2-5; lacking DNA, the TRBD1 call made by TCRdb goes unchecked. CDR3: CASSPAPGGSGETQYF.